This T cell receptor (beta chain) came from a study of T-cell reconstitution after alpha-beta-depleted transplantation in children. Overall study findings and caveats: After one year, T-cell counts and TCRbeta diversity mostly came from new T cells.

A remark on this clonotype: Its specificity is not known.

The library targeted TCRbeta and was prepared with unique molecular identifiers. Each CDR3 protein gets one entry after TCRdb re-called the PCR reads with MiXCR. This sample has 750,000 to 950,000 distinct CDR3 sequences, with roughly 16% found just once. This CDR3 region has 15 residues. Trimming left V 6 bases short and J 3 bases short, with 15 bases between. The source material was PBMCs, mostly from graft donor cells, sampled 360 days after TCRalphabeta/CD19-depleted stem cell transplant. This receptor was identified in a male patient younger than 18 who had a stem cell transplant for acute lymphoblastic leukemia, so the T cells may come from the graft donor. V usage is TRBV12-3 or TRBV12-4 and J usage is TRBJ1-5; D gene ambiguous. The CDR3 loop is CASSPDGIINQPQHF. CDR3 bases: TGTGCCAGCAGCCCGGACGGCATAATCAATCAGCCCCAGCATTTT.